The 19 T cell receptor beta chains presented below share a single source sample, sequenced in a study of response to subunit inactivated influenza vaccine. TCRdb re-analysed the RT-PCR reads in MiXCR, keeping a single row per CDR3 protein. The sample holds about 800,000 distinct CDR3 sequences; about 20% are singletons and the top ten take 9.5% to 13%. The sample in question was PBMCs from blood, obtained more than 4 days after vaccination. The receptor set was obtained from a man in his forties or fifties who received an inactivated influenza vaccine.

This clonotype was counted a few times. A much more abundant neighbour one base away suggests this may be a read error. The J gene is TRBJ2-5, the V gene TRBV5-5; a weak D match, TRBD1 (5 bases). This CDR3 spans 13 amino acids. The V end was cut by 2 bases, the J end by 1 base, with 6 bases between. The germline gives CDR1 SGHKS, CDR2 YYEKEE (reference sequence). In DNA form, the CDR3 reads TGTGCCAGCAGCTTCCAGGGCCAAGAGACCCAGTACTTC. Its protein is CASSFQGQETQYF.

In this sample, this clonotype turned up a few times. The chain carries TRBV28 and TRBJ1-2; the D gene is possibly TRBD1 (5 bases). Looked up from germline, CDR1 is MDHEN and CDR2 is SYDVKM. The length of the CDR3 is 15 residues. The ends were cut back, 7 bases at V and 8 bases at J, with 23 bases in the middle. Here the CDR3 reads CASTFPGTASRGYTF. CDR3 coding DNA: TGTGCCAGCACATTTCCCGGGACGGCCTCTCGCGGCTACACCTTC.

This clonotype was seen a few times. The CDR3 DNA is TGTGCCACCAGCACCAAAGAAGGGGGGCCGAACACCGGGGAGCTGTTTTTT. Its translation: CATSTKEGGPNTGELFF. The V gene is TRBV15, the J gene TRBJ2-2, with D perhaps given as TRBD1 or TRBD2 (6 bases each). The germline V and J ends were trimmed by 4 bases and 0 bases, with 15 bases remaining between them. Looked up from germline, CDR1 is LNHNV and CDR2 is YYDKDF (reference sequence). The CDR3 totals 17 residues.

A single count supports this clonotype. This sequence joins TRBV12-3 or TRBV12-4 and TRBJ1-1; D not resolved. The CDR3 is 14 residues long. The germline V and J ends were trimmed by 3 bases and 1 base, with 9 bases remaining between them. The DNA for the CDR3 is TGTGCCAGCAGTTTGCACAGTTCGAACACTGAAGCTTTCTTT. Protein: CASSLHSSNTEAFF.

The V and J genes are TRBV20-1 and TRBJ2-5; 15 nucleotides align to TRBD2. Germline loops: CDR1 DFQATT, CDR2 SNEGSKA (reference sequence). This CDR3 has 18 amino acids. The V gene end was trimmed by 1 base and the J gene end by 5 bases; junction bases not matched to a gene: 11. DNA of the CDR3: TGCAGTGCTAGAGGACTTTGGGGACTAGCGGGAGGTTTGGAGACCCAGTACTTC. Encoded protein: CSARGLWGLAGGLETQYF.

This clonotype was found many times. This chain links TRBV7-2 with TRBJ1-5; D unresolved. V gave up 4 bases and J gave up 1 base, with 11 bases separating them. The CDR3 consists of 15 residues. CDR1 and CDR2 from the germline V gene are SGHTA and FQGNSA. CDR3 DNA sequence: TGTGCCAGCAGCTGGACCTTGGGGAGCAATCAGCCCCAGCATTTT. It yields the protein CASSWTLGSNQPQHF.

The J gene is TRBJ1-1, the V gene TRBV3-1; D is unresolved. Trimming took 2 bases from V and 6 from J, leaving 10 bases between them. The CDR3 loop spans 13 amino acids. Germline loops: CDR1 LGHDT, CDR2 YNNKEL (reference sequence). CDR3 DNA: TGTGCCAGCAGCCAAAGTTACCGTGCTGAAGCTTTCTTT. Amino acid sequence: CASSQSYRAEAFF. Variable domain in full (rest from reference TRBV3-1 and TRBJ1-1): DTAVSQTPKYLVTQMGNDKSIKCEQNLGHDTMYWYKQDSKKFLKIMFSYNNKELIINETVPNRFSPKSPDKAHLNLHINSLELGDSAVYFCASSQSYRAEAFFGQGTRLTVV.

This clonotype has a single count. The gene calls are TRBV21-1 and TRBJ2-1; the D call in the table, TRBD2, was not verified against the DNA. TRBV21-1 is designated a pseudogene. CDR3 length equals 16 residues. The CDR3 loop reads CASTTPSVSSYNEQFF. CDR3 nucleotides: TGTGCCAGCACTACCCCTAGCGTAAGCTCCTACAATGAGCAGTTCTTC.

V and J are TRBV12-3 or TRBV12-4 and TRBJ2-4; the match to TRBD1 covers 7 bases. The CDR3 is 17 residues long. Trimming at V came to 3 bases and at J to 0 bases, leaving 8 bases not matched to a gene. CDR3 protein: CASSLVGTELAKNIQYF. CDR3 nucleotide sequence: TGTGCCAGCAGTTTGGTCGGGACAGAACTAGCCAAAAACATTCAGTACTTC.

The gene calls are TRBV7-2 and TRBJ2-7; TRBD1 or TRBD2 may be the D gene (5 bases each). Trimming shortened V by 2 bases and J by 6 bases, and 11 bases separated the two germline ends. The CDR3 is 13 amino acids. Germline lookup yields CDR1 SGHTA and CDR2 FQGNSA. In DNA form, the CDR3 reads TGTGCCAGCAGCTTAACCAGGGCGGGCGAGCAGTACTTC. Its protein product is CASSLTRAGEQYF.

The CDR3 reads CASSASQGYNEKLFF. The CDR3 coding sequence is TGTGCCAGCAGCGCCTCACAGGGCTATAATGAAAAACTGTTTTTT. The chain employs TRBV9 and TRBJ1-4; the D gene is possibly TRBD1 (6 bases). Trimming left V 3 bases short and J 4 bases short, with 13 bases between. CDR3 length: 15 amino acids. CDR1 is SGDLS and CDR2 is YYNGEE in the germline V gene.

The gene calls are TRBV7-6 and TRBJ2-1; 9 bases line up with TRBD2. The CDR3 consists of 16 residues. The V segment lost 1 base and the J segment 5 bases; nucleotides outside the gene matches: 6. Germline assignment: CDR1 SGHVS and CDR2 FNYEAQ. For the CDR3, the DNA is TGTGCCAGCAGCTTAGTATGGTCTAGCGGGAACAATGAGCAGTTCTTC. Its translation is CASSLVWSSGNNEQFF.

This chain's CDR3 is CASSGGRRDQPQHF. The CDR3 nucleotides read TGTGCCAGCAGTGGGGGACGGCGAGATCAGCCCCAGCATTTT. The J gene is TRBJ1-5, the V gene TRBV27, with D perhaps TRBD1 (5 bases). V shed 5 bases and J shed 5 bases, with 13 bases lying between them. Germline CDR1 is MNHEY and CDR2 is SMNVEV (reference sequence). The CDR3 length is 14 residues.

This clonotype has only a few counts. The chain recombines TRBV10-2 with TRBJ1-4; TRBD1 is a possible D gene (5 bases). Looked up from germline, CDR1 is WSHSY and CDR2 is SAAADI. Trimming removed 0 bases from V and 6 bases from J, with 17 bases in between. The CDR3 has 17 amino acids. The CDR3 loop is CASSESTQLAGDEKLFF. The CDR3 nucleotides read TGCGCCAGCAGTGAGTCGACGCAGCTGGCGGGGGATGAAAAACTGTTTTTT.

The chain carries TRBV19 and TRBJ1-6; a weak D match, TRBD1 (6 bases). Germline loops: CDR1 LNHDA, CDR2 SQIVND (reference sequence). This CDR3 region has 14 residues. The germline V and J ends were trimmed by 2 bases and 7 bases, with 9 bases remaining between them. The CDR3 DNA reads as TGTGCCAGTAGTATACAGGGGTGGAATTCACCCCTCCACTTT. Amino acids: CASSIQGWNSPLHF.

The chain has TRBV4-1 and TRBJ2-3; D is perhaps TRBD1 (6 bases). CDR3 length: 15 amino acids. Germline V lookup: CDR1 MGHRA, CDR2 YSYEKL. Trimming stripped 3 bases from V and 2 bases from J, with 12 bases between. The CDR3 region has the DNA TGCGCCAGCAGCCAGAGGGGGAGCCTCACAGATACGCAGTATTTT. This sequence encodes CASSQRGSLTDTQYF.

This clonotype was observed a few times. The genes are TRBV5-1 and TRBJ2-2; D possibly corresponds to TRBD2 (6 bases). V dropped 0 bases and J dropped 0 bases, with 9 bases sitting between them. This CDR3 region has 16 residues. CDR1 is SGHRS and CDR2 is YFSETQ in the germline V gene. This CDR3 reads CASSLARGSNTGELFF. CDR3 nucleotide sequence: TGCGCCAGCAGCTTGGCGCGGGGATCGAACACCGGGGAGCTGTTTTTT.

This clonotype was recorded a few times. CDR3 in DNA: TGTGCCAGCAGCCGCGTTATCGGGGGGCGCAAGAATGGCTACACCTTC. Translated: CASSRVIGGRKNGYTF. The V call is TRBV7-2, the J call TRBJ1-2; the D gene is possibly TRBD1 (6 bases). V dropped 5 bases and J dropped 6 bases, with 22 bases sitting between them. Germline CDR1 and CDR2: SGHTA and FQGNSA. This CDR3 has 16 residues.

This clonotype was recorded a few times. The chain is built from TRBV12-3 or TRBV12-4 and TRBJ2-1; 9 nucleotides align to TRBD1. The V and J ends lost 4 bases and 9 bases, in that order; junction bases with no gene match: 7. This CDR3 is 14 amino acids long. CDR3 protein: CASSWGQGGGEQFF. In nucleotides, the CDR3 is TGTGCCAGCAGTTGGGGACAGGGAGGGGGTGAGCAGTTCTTC.